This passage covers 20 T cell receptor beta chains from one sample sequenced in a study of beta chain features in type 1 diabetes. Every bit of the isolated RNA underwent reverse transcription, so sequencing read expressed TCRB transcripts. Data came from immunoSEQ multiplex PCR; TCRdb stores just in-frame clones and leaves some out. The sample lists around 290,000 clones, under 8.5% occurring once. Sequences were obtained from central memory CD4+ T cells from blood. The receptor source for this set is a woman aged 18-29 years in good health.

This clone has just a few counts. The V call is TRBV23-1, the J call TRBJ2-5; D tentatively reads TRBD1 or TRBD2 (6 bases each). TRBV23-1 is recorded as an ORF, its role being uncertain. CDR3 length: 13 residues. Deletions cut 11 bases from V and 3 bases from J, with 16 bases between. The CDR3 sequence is CAEGGEKKETQYF. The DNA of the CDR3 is TGCGCCGAGGGGGGAGAAAAAAAAGAGACCCAGTACTTC.

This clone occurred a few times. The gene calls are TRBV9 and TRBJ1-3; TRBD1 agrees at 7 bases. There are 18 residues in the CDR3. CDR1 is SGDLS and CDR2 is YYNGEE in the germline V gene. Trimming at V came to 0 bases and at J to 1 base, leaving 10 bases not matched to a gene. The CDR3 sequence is CASSVGQGELISGNTIYF. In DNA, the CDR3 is TGTGCCAGCAGCGTAGGGCAGGGGGAACTGATATCTGGAAACACCATATATTTT.

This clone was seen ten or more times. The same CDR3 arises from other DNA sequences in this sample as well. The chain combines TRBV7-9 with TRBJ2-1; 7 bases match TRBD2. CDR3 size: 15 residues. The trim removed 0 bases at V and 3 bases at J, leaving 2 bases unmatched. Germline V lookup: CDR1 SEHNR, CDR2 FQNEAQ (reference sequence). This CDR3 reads CASSLASGYYNEQFF. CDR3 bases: TGTGCCAGCAGCTTAGCTAGCGGGTACTACAATGAGCAGTTCTTC. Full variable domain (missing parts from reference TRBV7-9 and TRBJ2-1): DTGVSQNPRHKITKRGQNVTFRCDPISEHNRLYWYRQTLGQGPEFLTYFQNEAQLEKSRLLSDRFSAERPKGSFSTLEIQRTEQGDSAMYLCASSLASGYYNEQFFGPGTRLTVL.

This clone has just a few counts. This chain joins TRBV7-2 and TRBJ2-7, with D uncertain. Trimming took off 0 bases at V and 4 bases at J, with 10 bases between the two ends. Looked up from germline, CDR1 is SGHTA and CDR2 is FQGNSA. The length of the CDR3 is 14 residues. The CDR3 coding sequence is TGTGCCAGCAGCTTAGCGTTGACTGATTACGAGCAGTACTTC. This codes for CASSLALTDYEQYF.

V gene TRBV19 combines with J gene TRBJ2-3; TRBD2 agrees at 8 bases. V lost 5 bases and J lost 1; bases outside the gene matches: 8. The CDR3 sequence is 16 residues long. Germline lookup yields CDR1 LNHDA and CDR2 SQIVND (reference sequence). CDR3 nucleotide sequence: TGTGCCAGTAGTCCCCTCGGGAGGGGAGGCACAGATACGCAGTATTTT. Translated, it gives CASSPLGRGGTDTQYF.

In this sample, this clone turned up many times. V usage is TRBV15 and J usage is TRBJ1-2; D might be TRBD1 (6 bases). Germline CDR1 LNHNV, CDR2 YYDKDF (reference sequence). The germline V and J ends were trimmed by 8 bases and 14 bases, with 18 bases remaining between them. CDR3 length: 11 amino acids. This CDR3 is CATGIGGLPTF. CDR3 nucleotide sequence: TGTGCCACCGGTATAGGGGGTCTCCCAACCTTC.

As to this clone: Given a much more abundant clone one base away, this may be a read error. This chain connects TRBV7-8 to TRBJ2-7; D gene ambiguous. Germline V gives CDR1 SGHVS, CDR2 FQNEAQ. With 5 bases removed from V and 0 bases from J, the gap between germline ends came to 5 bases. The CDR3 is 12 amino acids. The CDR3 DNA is TGTGCCAGCAGCCGAAGCTCCTACGAGCAGTACGTC. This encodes CASSRSSYEQYV.

CDR3 sequence (DNA): TGTGCCAGCAGCCCTACTAGAGCGGGTGAGACCCAGTACTTC. Amino acids: CASSPTRAGETQYF. This chain uses TRBV7-2 with TRBJ2-5; perhaps TRBD2 as D (6 bases). V dropped 5 bases and J dropped 5 bases, with 15 bases sitting between them. CDR3 length: 14 residues. CDR1 is SGHTA, CDR2 FQGNSA, per germline.

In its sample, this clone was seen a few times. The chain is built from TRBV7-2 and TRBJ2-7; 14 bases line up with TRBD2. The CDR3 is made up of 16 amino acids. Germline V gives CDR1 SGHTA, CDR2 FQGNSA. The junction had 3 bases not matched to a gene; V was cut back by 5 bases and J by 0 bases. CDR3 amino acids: CASSLTSGRGSYEQYV. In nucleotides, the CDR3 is TGTGCCAGCAGCCTGACTAGCGGGAGGGGCTCCTACGAGCAGTACGTC.

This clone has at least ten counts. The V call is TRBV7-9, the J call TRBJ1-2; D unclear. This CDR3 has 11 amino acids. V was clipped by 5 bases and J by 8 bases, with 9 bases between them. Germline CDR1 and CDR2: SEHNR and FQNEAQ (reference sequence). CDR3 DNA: TGTGCCAGCAGCCACAGTGACGGCTACACCTTC. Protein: CASSHSDGYTF.

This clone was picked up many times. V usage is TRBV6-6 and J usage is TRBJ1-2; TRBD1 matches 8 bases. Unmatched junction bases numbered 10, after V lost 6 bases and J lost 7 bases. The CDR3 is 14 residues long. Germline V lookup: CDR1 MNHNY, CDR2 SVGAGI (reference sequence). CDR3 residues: CASSPHGTGPGYTF. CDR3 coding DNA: TGTGCCAGCAGCCCACACGGGACAGGACCTGGCTACACCTTC.

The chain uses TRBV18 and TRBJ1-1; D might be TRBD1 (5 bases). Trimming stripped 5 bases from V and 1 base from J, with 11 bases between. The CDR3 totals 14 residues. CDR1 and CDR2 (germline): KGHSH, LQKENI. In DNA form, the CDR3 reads TGTGCCAGCTCATTGGGGCGCGGGAACACTGAAGCTTTCTTT. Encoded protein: CASSLGRGNTEAFF. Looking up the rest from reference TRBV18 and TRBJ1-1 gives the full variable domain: NAGVMQNPRHLVRRRGQEARLRCSPMKGHSHVYWYRQLPEEGLKFMVYLQKENIIDESGMPKERFSAEFPKEGPSILRIQQVVRGDSAAYFCASSLGRGNTEAFFGQGTRLTVV.

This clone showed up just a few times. Written as DNA, the CDR3 is TGCGCCAGCAGCCGGGACACCCTCGACACCGGGGAGCTGTTTTTT. It yields the protein CASSRDTLDTGELFF. The gene calls are TRBV5-1 and TRBJ2-2; tentatively, D is TRBD1 (6 bases). This CDR3 region has 15 residues. Per the germline V gene, CDR1 is SGHRS and CDR2 is YFSETQ. The V end was cut by 4 bases, the J end by 3 bases, with 13 bases between.

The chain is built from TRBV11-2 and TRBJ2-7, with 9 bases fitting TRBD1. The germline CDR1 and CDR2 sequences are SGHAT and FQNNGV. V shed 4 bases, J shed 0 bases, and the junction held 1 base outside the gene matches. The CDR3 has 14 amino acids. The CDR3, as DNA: TGTGCCAGCAGCTGGACAGGGGTCTCCTACGAGCAGTACTTC. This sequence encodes CASSWTGVSYEQYF.

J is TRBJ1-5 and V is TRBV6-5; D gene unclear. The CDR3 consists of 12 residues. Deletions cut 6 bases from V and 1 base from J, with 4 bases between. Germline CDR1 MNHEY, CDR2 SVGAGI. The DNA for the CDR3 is TGTGCCAGCAGGTCCAGCAATCAGCCCCAGCATTTT. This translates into CASRSSNQPQHF.

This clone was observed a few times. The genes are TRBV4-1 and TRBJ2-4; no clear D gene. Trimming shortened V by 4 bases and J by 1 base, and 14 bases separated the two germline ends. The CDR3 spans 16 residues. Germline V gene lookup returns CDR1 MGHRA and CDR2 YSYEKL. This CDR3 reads CASSLSITPAKNIQYF. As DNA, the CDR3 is TGCGCCAGCAGCCTAAGTATTACCCCGGCCAAAAACATTCAGTACTTC.

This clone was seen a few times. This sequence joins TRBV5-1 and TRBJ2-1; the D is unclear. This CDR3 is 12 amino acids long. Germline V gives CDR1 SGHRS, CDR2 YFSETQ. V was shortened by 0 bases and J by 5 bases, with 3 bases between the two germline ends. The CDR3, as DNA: TGCGCCAGCAGCTTGGGTCACAATGAGCAGTTCTTC. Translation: CASSLGHNEQFF. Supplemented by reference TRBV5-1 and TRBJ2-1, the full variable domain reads KAGVTQTPRYLIKTRGQQVTLSCSPISGHRSVSWYQQTPGQGLQFLFEYFSETQRNKGNFPGRFSGRQFSNSRSEMNVSTLELGDSALYLCASSLGHNEQFFGPGTRLTVL.

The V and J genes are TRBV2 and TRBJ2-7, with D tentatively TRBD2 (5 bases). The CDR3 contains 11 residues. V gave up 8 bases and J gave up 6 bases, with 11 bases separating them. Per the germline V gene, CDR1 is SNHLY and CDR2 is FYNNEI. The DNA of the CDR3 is TGTGCCAGCGTCGAGGGCGCCGAGCAGTACGTC. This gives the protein CASVEGAEQYV.

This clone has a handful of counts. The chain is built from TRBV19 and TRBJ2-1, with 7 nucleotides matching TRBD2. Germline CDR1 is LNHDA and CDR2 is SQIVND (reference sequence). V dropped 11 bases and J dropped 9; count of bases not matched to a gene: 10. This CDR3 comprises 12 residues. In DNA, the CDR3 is TGTGCCTCCGGCGGGGGAGTGGGTGAGCAGTTCTTC. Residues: CASGGGVGEQFF.

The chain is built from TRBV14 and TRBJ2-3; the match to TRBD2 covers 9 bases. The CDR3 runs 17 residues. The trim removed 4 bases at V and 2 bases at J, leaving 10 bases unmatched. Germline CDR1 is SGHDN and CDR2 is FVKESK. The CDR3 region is CASSLLTSGEVTDTQYF. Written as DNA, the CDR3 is TGTGCCAGCAGCCTCCTGACTAGCGGAGAGGTCACAGATACGCAGTATTTT. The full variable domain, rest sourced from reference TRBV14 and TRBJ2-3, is EAGVTQFPSHSVIEKGQTVTLRCDPISGHDNLYWYRRVMGKEIKFLLHFVKESKQDESGMPNNRFLAERTGGTYSTLKVQPAELEDSGVYFCASSLLTSGEVTDTQYFGPGTRLTVL.